A selection of T cell receptor beta chains follows, all from one sample in a study of T cell repertoires in cytomegalovirus infection. From the reads, TCRdb called clonotypes with MiXCR, one entry per CDR3 protein. The sample holds a few hundred thousand distinct CDR3 sequences, 25% to 30% seen once. Their antigen targets remain unknown. The source was cultured PBMCs, collected from culture after CMV antigen stimulation. The source of these receptors is a human donor in good health (CMV status not recorded). Some clones in this sample may be carry-over from other donors' samples. Both conserved end residues are part of each CDR3. A D gene is named only where the DNA matches it firmly. Size is stated for part of the rows, as once, few or many counts, or as a class when the clone is expanded.

CASSFSGGSYNEQFF TGTGCCAGCAGCTTTAGCGGGGGATCCTACAATGAGCAGTTCTTC TRBV11-3 TRBD2 TRBJ2-1 many
CASSLRGLTGSRDQPQHF TGTGCCAGCAGCCTCCGGGGCCTAACAGGATCCAGAGATCAGCCCCAGCATTTT TRBV7-8 . TRBJ1-5 many
CASSITGGRGQSTEAFF TGTGCCAGTAGTATCACCGGGGGCAGGGGGCAGAGCACTGAAGCTTTCTTT TRBV19 TRBD1 TRBJ1-1 .
CASRTLAIDTQYF TGTGCCAGCAGAACGCTAGCCATCGATACGCAGTATTTT TRBV12-3/TRBV12-4 . TRBJ2-3 .
CASSDPGWNPYNEQFF TGTGCCAGCAGTGACCCAGGGTGGAACCCCTACAATGAGCAGTTCTTC TRBV6-1 . TRBJ2-1 .
CASTPRRETGDTQYF TGTGCCAGCACCCCAAGGCGGGAGACTGGCGATACGCAGTATTTT TRBV27 TRBD2 TRBJ2-3 .
CASSIGGVPSYEQYF TGTGCCAGTAGTATAGGCGGGGTACCGTCCTACGAGCAGTACTTC TRBV19 . TRBJ2-7 .
CASSLAGGGSSYEQYF TGTGCCAGCAGCTTAGCGGGCGGGGGGAGCTCCTACGAGCAGTACTTC TRBV7-2 TRBD2 TRBJ2-7 .
CASSPPGPTSSPLHF TGTGCCAGCAGTCCCCCGGGACCGACGTCTTCACCCCTCCACTTT TRBV27 . TRBJ1-6 few
CASSAGGSTDTQYF TGTGCCAGCAGTGCAGGGGGAAGCACAGATACGCAGTATTTT TRBV25-1 TRBD1 TRBJ2-3 few
CASSYTVSSGPLTGELFF TGTGCCAGCAGTTATACCGTATCTAGCGGGCCGCTCACCGGGGAGCTGTTTTTT TRBV5-6 TRBD2 TRBJ2-2 .
CSVAGGHYEQYF TGCAGTGTAGCGGGGGGGCACTACGAGCAGTACTTC TRBV20-1 TRBD2 TRBJ2-7 .
CASSDPGGFFGTQYF TGTGCCAGCAGCGATCCGGGGGGATTCTTCGGGACGCAGTATTTT TRBV7-2 TRBD2 TRBJ2-3 many
CSASGTGGLLSYGYTF TGCAGTGCTAGTGGGACAGGGGGCTTACTGAGCTATGGCTACACCTTC TRBV20-1 TRBD1 TRBJ1-2 many
CASSPRQAGPVAWVTYEQYF TGTGCCAGCAGCCCTCGACAGGCAGGACCAGTGGCCTGGGTGACCTACGAGCAGTACTTC TRBV7-9 . TRBJ2-7 .
CASSPGLAGVGTGELFF TGTGCCAGCAGCCCGGGACTAGCGGGAGTTGGCACCGGGGAGCTGTTTTTT TRBV5-4 TRBD2 TRBJ2-2 .
CASSSPGTAFREAFF TGCGCCAGCAGCTCCCCCGGGACAGCATTTAGGGAAGCTTTCTTT TRBV4-1 TRBD1 TRBJ1-1 few
CAIGEEYGYTF TGTGCCATCGGGGAGGAATATGGCTACACCTTC TRBV10-3 . TRBJ1-2 .
CAASGPGIGGYTF TGTGCCGCGAGCGGGCCAGGGATCGGTGGCTACACCTTC TRBV12-3/TRBV12-4 . TRBJ1-2 .
CASSPRVRKGYEQYF TGTGCCAGCAGCCCGAGGGTCCGAAAAGGGTACGAGCAGTACTTC TRBV7-9 . TRBJ2-7 .
CASSEYRQTDEQYF TGCGCCAGCAGTGAGTATCGGCAGACCGACGAGCAGTACTTC TRBV10-2 . TRBJ2-7 few
CASSLMRGDIQETQYF TGTGCCAGCAGCTTAATGCGGGGGGACATCCAAGAGACCCAGTACTTC TRBV7-8 TRBD2 TRBJ2-5 .